Below, 17 T cell receptor beta chains from the same sample are listed, as sequenced in a study of tumor-infiltrating lymphocytes in primary liver carcinoma. The authors made TCR beta cDNA from around 500 ng total RNA with a constant-region primer. Slightly modified ARM-PCR with three nested multiplex PCR rounds yielded TCR beta libraries. TRBV1-TRBV30 forward primers paired with a C-beta reverse primer were used in the first two PCR rounds, which ran roughly 10 cycles each. TCRdb called the multiplex PCR reads again in MiXCR, with one record for every CDR3 protein. The sample contains approximately 340,000 distinct CDR3 sequences, 65% of which appear only once. The study extracted blood RNA from unsorted whole blood and also extracted germline DNA. The sequencing sample was made of peripheral blood. The receptors stem from a man in his forties or fifties with primary liver carcinoma and hepatitis B virus infection.

The chain has TRBV5-4 and TRBJ1-2, with 10 positions matching TRBD1. With V trimmed by 7 bases and J by 1 base, 10 bases remained unmatched. Germline assignment: CDR1 SGHNT and CDR2 YYREEE (reference sequence). This CDR3 is built from 16 residues. CDR3: CASGAGQGLDNYGYTF. CDR3 sequence (DNA): TGTGCCAGCGGCGCGGGACAGGGGCTCGATAACTATGGCTACACCTTC.

This clonotype was counted ten times or more. This chain links TRBV6-6 with TRBJ2-5; tentatively, D is TRBD1 or TRBD2 (5 bases each). This CDR3 contains 12 residues. Per germline, CDR1 MNHNY and CDR2 SVGAGI (reference sequence). Trimming took 10 bases from V and 1 from J, leaving 10 bases between them. This CDR3 is CATLGTQETQYF. CDR3 DNA sequence: TGTGCCACGTTGGGGACCCAAGAGACCCAGTACTTC.

With respect to this clonotype: A much larger clone differs from this one at a single base, so this may be a read error. The chain is built from TRBV4-2 and TRBJ2-1, with D perhaps matching TRBD1 (5 bases). The CDR3 has 15 amino acids. The germline V gene has CDR1 LGHNA and CDR2 YNFKEQ. CDR3 in amino acids: CASSQVDNSYNEKFF. The CDR3 DNA is TGTGCCAGCAGCCAAGTGGACAACTCCTACAATGAGAAGTTCTTC.

The table lists this clonotype with a count of one. Likely a read error: the CDR3 ends without its conserved phenylalanine or tryptophan. The rearrangement links TRBV11-2 to TRBJ2-2; 7 nucleotides align to TRBD2. The CDR3 contains 16 residues. From germline, CDR1 is SGHAT and CDR2 FQNNGV. CDR3 in DNA: TGTACCAGCAGCTTAGAGGCTAGCGGGAACACCGGGGAGCTGTTTGTT. It encodes CTSSLEASGNTGELFV.

Concerning this clonotype itself: The conserved final phenylalanine or tryptophan is absent from the CDR3, which likely points to a read error. The V gene is TRBV12-3 or TRBV12-4, the J gene TRBJ2-2, with a weak D call TRBD2 (6 bases). This CDR3 has 16 amino acids. The CDR3 DNA is TGTGCCAGCAGTTCACGGGACTGGCGGTTCGCCGGGAAGCTGTTTCTT. This sequence encodes CASSSRDWRFAGKLFL.

In its sample, this clonotype was seen a few times. Relative to the germline gene, one junction end is altered; a read error may explain this. The rearrangement uses TRBV29-1 and TRBJ2-5, with TRBD1 matching over 8 bases. The CDR3 runs 9 residues. The V gene's germline CDR1 is SQVTM and CDR2 ANQGSEA. CDR3 region: CSAGQGGNF. The CDR3 DNA is TGCAGTGCCGGACAGGGTGGAAACTTC.

In regard to this clonotype: Sequence at one end of the junction differs from germline and may be a read error. V and J are TRBV5-4 and TRBJ2-1, with TRBD2 as a possible D gene (6 bases). The germline CDR1 and CDR2 sequences are SGHNT and YYREEE (reference sequence). The CDR3 length is 15 residues. The CDR3 is CASSTTSRSYNEQLF. The CDR3 nucleotides read TGTGCCAGCAGCACAACTAGCCGTAGCTACAATGAGCAGTTATTC.

The rearrangement joins TRBV10-3 to TRBJ2-7; the D gene could be TRBD1 or TRBD2 (7 bases each). Trimming took 10 bases from V and 3 from J, leaving 22 bases between them. Germline V gene lookup returns CDR1 ENHRY and CDR2 SYGVKD. This CDR3 has 15 amino acids. DNA for the CDR3: TGTGCCACCACCGGTCAGGGGGGGACATACTACGAGCAGTACTTC. Translating gives CATTGQGGTYYEQYF.

This clonotype was seen at least ten times. The rearrangement uses TRBV6-1 and TRBJ2-7; maybe TRBD2 (5 bases). V was pared by 6 bases and J by 2 bases, with 11 bases between. The CDR3 is made up of 13 amino acids. Germline CDR1 MNHNS, CDR2 SASEGT. CDR3 sequence (DNA): TGTGCCAGCAGCGAGGGCCTACCCTACGAGCAGTACTTC. Amino acids: CASSEGLPYEQYF.

Worth noting for this clonotype: Possible read error: a much larger clone is one base away. The chain uses TRBV6-1 and TRBJ2-1, with D unresolved. The CDR3 runs to 13 residues. CDR1 is MNHNS and CDR2 is SASEGT in the germline V gene. The V and J ends lost 2 bases and 6 bases respectively, with 8 bases between them. The CDR3 DNA follows: TGTGCCAGCAGTGAACAAAACTGCAATGAGCAGTTCTTC. Residues: CASSEQNCNEQFF.

The chain employs TRBV29-1 and TRBJ1-1, with a tentative D call TRBD1 (5 bases). Trimming stripped 7 bases from V and 1 base from J, with 13 bases between. Germline loops: CDR1 SQVTM, CDR2 ANQGSEA. The CDR3 spans 13 residues. CDR3 nucleotides: TGCAGCGCTCGACTGGGACCGAACACTGAAGCTTTCTTT. Translated: CSARLGPNTEAFF.

At least ten counts were recorded for this clonotype. The chain employs TRBV6-6 and TRBJ2-1; 7 bases match TRBD2. V lost 0 bases to trimming and J lost 7 bases; unmatched junction nucleotides: 9. CDR1 MNHNY and CDR2 SVGAGI come from the germline V gene (reference sequence). This CDR3 spans 16 amino acids. The CDR3 sequence: CASSYSITSAMNEQFF. Written as DNA, the CDR3 is TGTGCCAGCAGTTACTCGATCACTAGCGCAATGAATGAGCAGTTCTTC.

This clonotype came up once. One base away lies a much larger clone, so this may be a sequencing read error. This sequence joins TRBV10-3 and TRBJ1-6; D not certain. This CDR3 is 15 amino acids long. CDR1 is ENHRY, CDR2 SYGVKD, per germline. CDR3 bases: TGTGCCATCAGGGCGACTCTAATCGGCAATTCACACCTCCACTTT. The encoded protein is CAIRATLIGNSHLHF.

Turning to this clonotype: Compared with germline, one end of the junction differs, possibly owing to a read error. The chain couples TRBV6-6 to TRBJ2-3, with 13 bases identical to TRBD2. Germline V CDR1 and CDR2: MNHNY, SVGAGI (reference sequence). The CDR3 extends over 16 amino acids. The CDR3 protein is CANSYLGTSGMDTQYF. DNA of the CDR3: TGTGCCAACAGTTACTTGGGGACTAGCGGGATGGATACGCAGTATTTT.

Concerning this clonotype: It is likely a read error, because the conserved phenylalanine at the end of the CDR3 is missing. The chain employs TRBV11-2 and TRBJ2-7; D remains ambiguous. The ends were cut back, 5 bases at V and 2 bases at J, with 16 bases in the middle. Germline CDR1 and CDR2: SGHAT and FQNNGV. The CDR3 loop spans 15 amino acids. The CDR3 sequence: CASSQGTWRTYEQYY. CDR3 sequence (DNA): TGTGCCAGCAGCCAAGGTACATGGAGAACCTACGAGCAGTACTAC.

The rearrangement links TRBV5-6 to TRBJ2-3; 7 bases line up with TRBD2. The CDR3 has 16 amino acids. The J segment lost 5 bases and the V segment lost 4 bases, leaving 13 bases of the junction unmatched. The germline gives CDR1 SGHDT, CDR2 YYEEEE. DNA for the CDR3: TGTGCCAGCAGCGAACTGAGCGGGATGGATGTAGATACGCAGTATTTT. Protein product: CASSELSGMDVDTQYF.

The J gene is TRBJ1-2, the V gene TRBV11-2, with no clear D. The CDR3 runs 16 residues. Germline-derived CDR1 and CDR2 are SGHAT and FQNNGV. Trimming stripped 0 bases from V and 8 bases from J, with 19 bases between. For the CDR3, the DNA is TGTGCCAGCAGCTTAGAGGGAGGACGGGAGATCCTGGGCTACACCTTC. As protein: CASSLEGGREILGYTF.